This T cell receptor (beta chain) was recovered during a study of immune evolution from preneoplasia to lung adenocarcinoma (dated by TCRdb to the early 2020s). Study-level background: HLA loss of heterozygosity was found in roughly 7% of AIS, roughly 16% of MIA and roughly 31% of ADC lesions, and in no AAH lesions. According to the study, around 110 samples went through TCR sequencing. The immune data were integrated with whole exome sequencing and methylation data from the same cohort of nodules. Sample size was based on specimen availability rather than a prior power calculation. The study profiled immune contexture across lung adenocarcinoma precursors and invasive adenocarcinoma using immune gene expression, TCR sequencing and multiplex immunofluorescence. Resected precursor lesions (AAH, AIS, MIA) and invasive adenocarcinomas were compared with paired morphologically normal lung tissue. POLYSOLVER was used to infer Class I HLA alleles from exome data, and LOHHLA was used to detect allele-specific HLA loss. TCR sequencing data were obtained from more than 45 patients. The overall cohort was made up of more than 40 patients with pulmonary nodules who had surgical resection.

Using the immunoSEQ hsTCRbeta Kit, TCR beta CDR3 regions were sequenced from DNA. Per the original workflow: TCR sequencing data were analysed with the ImmunoSEQ Analyzer. T cell clonality was calculated on productive rearrangements as 1 minus Pielou's evenness. The inverse Simpson index, applied to productive templates, was used to measure T cell diversity. T cell density was expressed as TCR beta template counts normalized to usable DNA, with usable DNA estimated by amplifying and sequencing housekeeping genes. Two-sided Kruskal-Wallis tests were used to compare TCR metrics between histologic stages. Sourced from immuneACCESS, this table was stored by TCRdb with only in-frame sequences that have V and J called. A share of the clones is absent; for the studies checked, an unresolved V gene accounts for under half, and the remainder has no known explanation. V and J calls and clone size are as listed in that table; D and trimming were resolved from the DNA. The sample has over 30,000 clones on record, 60% to 75% of them singletons. The ten largest clonotypes hold about 6% of the sample.

What the work shows at the level of the full study, not this receptor alone: Normal lung showed the highest clonality, whereas later-stage lesions appeared to have higher T cell density and diversity but lower clonality. Because every patient came from Japan and China, how well the results apply to Western populations was uncertain. The highest T cell clonality was observed in KRAS-mutant nodules compared with EGFR-mutant or double wild-type lesions. The findings reflected association rather than direct causation, and larger cohorts with long-term follow-up and longitudinal biopsies were considered necessary. Top T cell clone frequencies were highest in normal lung and appeared to decrease progressively from AAH through AIS, MIA and invasive adenocarcinoma.

Between 2014 and 2017, the patients underwent resection in either Japan or China. Two lung cancer pathologists independently confirmed the histologic diagnosis of each case on H&E slides. Premalignant or tumor cells were enriched for nucleic acid extraction by macro-dissection performed after pathologic assessment. The AllPrep DNA/RNA FFPE Kit was used to isolate DNA from FFPE tissue. Regarding this clone: Its antigen is not yet known. Qualities for individual bases were not recorded, and no much larger clone is one base off.

The sample consisted of FFPE invasive lung adenocarcinoma tissue. The cell subset or site label of this sample denotes: frankly invasive lung adenocarcinoma (ADC). The sequence derives from a person aged 55-75 years with lung adenocarcinoma.

The CDR3 loop reads CASSPRRSGSDEQYF. The DNA reads TGTGCCAGCTCACCTCGTCGGTCTGGGAGCGACGAGCAGTACTTC. The rearranged chain carries TRBV18 and TRBJ2-7; TRBD2 might be the D gene, on 5 matching bases. There are 15 amino acids in the CDR3, from cysteine to phenylalanine inclusive. Of the read, only the CDR3 DNA is kept; its 45 bases are in frame from base 1. The junction carries 17 bases between V and J, which are trimmed by 3 bases and 5 bases respectively. CDR1 and CDR2 were assigned from the germline V gene as KGHSH and LQKENI. The entire variable domain, with the stretches around the CDR3 drawn from the reference TRBV18 and TRBJ2-7 proteins, is NAGVMQNPRHLVRRRGQEARLRCSPMKGHSHVYWYRQLPEEGLKFMVYLQKENIIDESGMPKERFSAEFPKEGPSILRIQQVVRGDSAAYFCASSPRRSGSDEQYFGPGTRLTVT.